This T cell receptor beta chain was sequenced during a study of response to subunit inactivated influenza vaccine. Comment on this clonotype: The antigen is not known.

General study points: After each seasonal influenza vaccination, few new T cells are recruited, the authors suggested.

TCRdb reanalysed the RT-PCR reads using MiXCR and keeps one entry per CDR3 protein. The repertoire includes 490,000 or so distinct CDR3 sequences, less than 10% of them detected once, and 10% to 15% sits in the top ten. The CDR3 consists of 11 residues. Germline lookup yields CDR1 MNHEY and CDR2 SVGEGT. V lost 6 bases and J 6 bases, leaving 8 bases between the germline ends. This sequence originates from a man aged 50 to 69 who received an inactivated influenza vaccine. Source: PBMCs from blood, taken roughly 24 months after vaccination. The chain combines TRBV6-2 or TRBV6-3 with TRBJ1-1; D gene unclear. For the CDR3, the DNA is TGTGCCAGCAGCCAATATGCTGAAGCTTTCTTT. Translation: CASSQYAEAFF.